The 22 T cell receptor beta chains presented below share a single source sample, sequenced in a study of spatial heterogeneity in lung cancer. Their antigen targets remain unknown. Regarding the study as a whole: Mutation counts in tumors were tracked by counts of expanded intratumoral alpha and beta TCRs.

TCRdb reprocessed the 5' RACE reads with MiXCR, giving one entry per CDR3 protein. This sample carries around 5,300 distinct CDR3 sequences, less than 15% of them seen once, and the ten largest clones take 40% to 60%. Noted time point: sample taken at primary tumor resection. The source was lung tumor tissue, collected at surgery. These receptors were collected from a male donor with early-stage non-small cell lung cancer.

This chain links TRBV21-1 with TRBJ2-7; the table's TRBD1 call for D was not verified on the DNA. TRBV21-1 is designated a pseudogene. The CDR3 sequence is 17 residues long. The CDR3 region has the DNA TGTGCCAGCAGCCCCCTACGGGGTGCCGCAGCTTACTACGAGCAGTACGTC. Protein: CASSPLRGAAAYYEQYV.

The sample holds many counts of this clonotype. The V gene is TRBV7-2, the J gene TRBJ2-7; TRBD2 might be the D (5 bases). In germline, CDR1 is SGHTA, CDR2 FQGNSA. CDR3 length: 15 residues. Trimming left V 6 bases short and J 0 bases short, with 15 bases between. The CDR3 bases are TGTGCCAGCAGTCCCTTAGCGCGCAGCTCCTACGAGCAGTACTTC. Its translation: CASSPLARSSYEQYF.

There are a few counts of this clonotype. V usage is TRBV12-3 or TRBV12-4 and J usage is TRBJ2-5; the D is unclear. V dropped 3 bases and J dropped 5 bases, with 10 bases sitting between them. This CDR3 spans 13 amino acids. The CDR3 spells CASSFRLQETQYF. CDR3 sequence (DNA): TGTGCCAGCAGTTTTCGCCTCCAGGAGACCCAGTACTTC.

This clonotype is medium-sized (0.01 to 0.1%). J is TRBJ1-1 and V is TRBV6-2 or TRBV6-3; 10 bases fit TRBD1. The CDR3 runs to 14 residues. V shed 6 bases, J shed 7 bases, and the junction held 8 bases outside the gene matches. The germline V gene encodes CDR1 MNHEY and CDR2 SVGEGT. CDR3 in amino acids: CASRPGQGFNEAFF. In DNA form, the CDR3 reads TGTGCCAGCAGGCCGGGACAGGGGTTTAATGAAGCTTTCTTT.

In this sample, this clonotype turned up a few times. This sequence joins TRBV7-2 and TRBJ2-5, with D maybe TRBD1 (6 bases). CDR1 and CDR2 from the germline V gene are SGHTA and FQGNSA. V was trimmed by 4 bases and J by 1 base, leaving 10 bases between them. The CDR3 consists of 14 residues. CDR3: CASSSGQTQETQYF. Here the CDR3 DNA reads TGTGCCAGCAGCTCCGGACAGACCCAAGAGACCCAGTACTTC.

This clonotype came up many times. The chain is built from TRBV5-4 and TRBJ2-1, with a tentative D call TRBD1 (5 bases). The germline V and J ends were trimmed by 3 bases and 5 bases, with 18 bases remaining between them. The CDR3 covers 16 residues. The germline CDR1 and CDR2 sequences are SGHNT and YYREEE (reference sequence). CDR3 amino acids: CASSWTKETDDNEQFF. As DNA, the CDR3 is TGTGCCAGCAGCTGGACAAAGGAGACCGACGACAATGAGCAGTTCTTC. The full variable domain, rest sourced from reference TRBV5-4 and TRBJ2-1, is ETGVTQSPTHLIKTRGQQVTLRCSSQSGHNTVSWYQQALGQGPQFIFQYYREEENGRGNFPPRFSGLQFPNYSSELNVNALELDDSALYLCASSWTKETDDNEQFFGPGTRLTVL.

The table lists this clonotype with a few counts. The chain recombines TRBV5-1 with TRBJ2-3; tentatively, D is TRBD1 (6 bases). Trimming removed 4 bases from V and 6 bases from J, with 12 bases in between. Germline V gives CDR1 SGHRS, CDR2 YFSETQ. This CDR3 is 13 amino acids long. The CDR3 DNA sequence: TGCGCCAGCAGCAAGGACAGTTGGGATACGCAGTATTTT. Translation gives CASSKDSWDTQYF.

J is TRBJ2-7 and V is TRBV4-2; D may be TRBD2 (5 bases). Trimming removed 0 bases from V and 3 bases from J, with 12 bases in between. CDR1 LGHNA and CDR2 YNFKEQ come from the germline V gene. This CDR3 spans 15 amino acids. The CDR3 region has the DNA TGTGCCAGCAGCCAAGATGTGTCGGCGGGCTACGAGCAGTACTTC. Protein: CASSQDVSAGYEQYF.

The chain has TRBV7-2 and TRBJ2-3, with D hard to call. Germline V gene data show CDR1 as SGHTA and CDR2 as FQGNSA. CDR3 size: 12 residues. Deletions cut 1 base from V and 6 bases from J, with 5 bases between. The DNA for the CDR3 is TGTGCCAGCAGCTTAGTCTGGGATACGCAGTATTTT. Protein sequence: CASSLVWDTQYF. Drawing the rest from reference TRBV7-2 and TRBJ2-3, the complete variable domain is GAGVSQSPSNKVTEKGKDVELRCDPISGHTALYWYRQSLGQGLEFLIYFQGNSAPDKSGLPSDRFSAERTGGSVSTLTIQRTQQEDSAVYLCASSLVWDTQYFGPGTRLTVL.

This clonotype showed up just a few times. The V call is TRBV7-9, the J call TRBJ1-1, with D unresolved. This CDR3 has 14 residues. Looked up from germline, CDR1 is SEHNR and CDR2 is FQNEAQ (reference sequence). Trimming pared 2 bases from V and 2 bases from J, leaving 9 bases between. CDR3 coding DNA: TGTGCCAGCAGCTTATTAGGATTTAACACTGAAGCTTTCTTT. Translating it yields CASSLLGFNTEAFF.

The chain links TRBV5-4 to TRBJ2-1, with 11 bases lining up with TRBD1. CDR3 length equals 14 residues. The germline gives CDR1 SGHNT, CDR2 YYREEE (reference sequence). J gave up 8 bases and V 4 bases, and 5 bases lay outside the gene matches. Written as DNA, the CDR3 is TGTGCCAGCAGCGCCGGACAGGGGGCCGATGAGCAGTTCTTC. It is translated as CASSAGQGADEQFF. The full variable domain, rest sourced from reference TRBV5-4 and TRBJ2-1, is ETGVTQSPTHLIKTRGQQVTLRCSSQSGHNTVSWYQQALGQGPQFIFQYYREEENGRGNFPPRFSGLQFPNYSSELNVNALELDDSALYLCASSAGQGADEQFFGPGTRLTVL.

This sequence joins TRBV20-1 and TRBJ1-1; D is perhaps TRBD1 (6 bases). CDR1 DFQATT and CDR2 SNEGSKA come from the germline V gene (reference sequence). The CDR3 has 13 amino acids. V shed 3 bases and J shed 2 bases, with 10 bases lying between them. The CDR3 nucleotides read TGCAGTGCTAGCTGGGGGCCCAACACTGAAGCTTTCTTT. Translation: CSASWGPNTEAFF.

This clonotype was recorded at least ten times. This chain links TRBV10-2 with TRBJ1-3; D remains ambiguous. Germline CDR1 and CDR2: WSHSY and SAAADI. The V end lost 8 bases, the J end lost 8 bases, and 19 bases lay between the germline ends. The CDR3 has 14 amino acids. CDR3 nucleotides: TGCGCCAGCGGTTGGGGAAACATCGGAGACACCATATATTTT. Encoded protein: CASGWGNIGDTIYF.

In this sample, this clonotype is medium-sized. The chain uses TRBV28 and TRBJ2-3; 7 nucleotides line up with TRBD1. The germline V gene encodes CDR1 MDHEN and CDR2 SYDVKM. The V gene end was trimmed by 6 bases and the J gene end by 1 base; junction bases not matched to a gene: 7. The CDR3 is 15 amino acids. CDR3 amino acids: CASRPGGAGTDTQYF. The DNA of the CDR3 is TGTGCCAGCAGGCCAGGGGGTGCCGGCACAGATACGCAGTATTTT.

The chain is built from TRBV9 and TRBJ2-5, with 8 nucleotides matching TRBD2. J lost 3 bases, V lost 0 bases, and 4 bases had no gene match. The CDR3 totals 15 residues. CDR1 is SGDLS and CDR2 is YYNGEE in the germline V gene. The CDR3 DNA reads as TGTGCCAGCAGCGTAGGTCTAGCGGGCGAAGAGACCCAGTACTTC. Translated, it gives CASSVGLAGEETQYF.

This CDR3 is CSAYLRSGQPQHF. The CDR3 DNA follows: TGCAGTGCTTACCTGAGGTCGGGTCAGCCCCAGCATTTT. The chain joins TRBV20-1 to TRBJ1-5; no clear D. Per germline, CDR1 DFQATT and CDR2 SNEGSKA (reference sequence). The V gene lost 5 bases and the J gene lost 6 bases, with 14 bases spanning the gap. The CDR3 is 13 amino acids.

In its sample, this clonotype was seen many times. The V gene is TRBV2, the J gene TRBJ2-1, with a weak D call TRBD2 (5 bases). The length of the CDR3 is 14 residues. Germline V gene data show CDR1 as SNHLY and CDR2 as FYNNEI. Trimming shortened V by 7 bases and J by 6 bases, and 16 bases separated the two germline ends. The CDR3, as DNA: TGTGCCAGCATGTCCCCTTCTAGCCGCAATGAGCAGTTCTTC. Translation: CASMSPSSRNEQFF.

Many counts were recorded for this clonotype. V gene TRBV7-9 combines with J gene TRBJ2-1; D may be TRBD2 (6 bases). Trimming left V 5 bases short and J 10 bases short, with 9 bases between. The CDR3 covers 11 residues. CDR1 is SEHNR and CDR2 is FQNEAQ in the germline V gene (reference sequence). In DNA, the CDR3 is TGTGCCAGCAGCCGACTAGAAGAGCAGTTCTTC. Its protein product is CASSRLEEQFF. The full variable domain, rest sourced from reference TRBV7-9 and TRBJ2-1, is DTGVSQNPRHKITKRGQNVTFRCDPISEHNRLYWYRQTLGQGPEFLTYFQNEAQLEKSRLLSDRFSAERPKGSFSTLEIQRTEQGDSAMYLCASSRLEEQFFGPGTRLTVL.

The table lists this clonotype with a few counts. The chain combines TRBV11-3 with TRBJ2-7; 10 bases match TRBD1. Looked up from germline, CDR1 is SGHNT and CDR2 is YENEEA. This CDR3 spans 13 amino acids. The V and J ends lost 3 bases and 5 bases, in that order; junction bases with no gene match: 1. The CDR3: CASSLGTGDEQYV. In DNA form, the CDR3 reads TGTGCCAGCAGCTTGGGGACAGGGGACGAGCAGTACGTC.

This clonotype has just a few counts. The chain joins TRBV7-6 to TRBJ2-5, with 8 bases lining up with TRBD2. Germline assignment: CDR1 SGHVS and CDR2 FNYEAQ. The CDR3 covers 16 residues. The ends lost 0 bases at V and 1 base at J; junction bases unmatched: 4. CDR3 coding DNA: TGTGCCAGCAGCTTAGCGCCTACTAGCGGCCAAGAGACCCAGTACTTC. Translated: CASSLAPTSGQETQYF.

This clonotype was observed a handful of times. The rearrangement uses TRBV7-2 and TRBJ1-6, with a tentative D call TRBD1 (5 bases). Trimming removed 1 base from V and 14 bases from J, with 12 bases in between. CDR1 and CDR2 from the germline V gene are SGHTA and FQGNSA. This CDR3 is built from 13 residues. This CDR3 is CASSLGAARALHF. The CDR3 DNA sequence: TGTGCCAGCAGCTTAGGGGCCGCCAGGGCCCTCCACTTT.

This clonotype occurred a few times. This chain uses TRBV3-1 with TRBJ1-2; D uncertain. Per the germline V gene, CDR1 is LGHDT and CDR2 is YNNKEL (reference sequence). Trimming left V 0 bases short and J 8 bases short, with 13 bases between. The CDR3 length is 14 residues. Here the CDR3 reads CASSQENSGLGYTF. CDR3 bases: TGTGCCAGCAGCCAAGAGAACAGCGGGCTGGGCTACACCTTC.